A single sample is the source of the 6 T cell receptor beta chains below, sequenced in a study of blood T cell repertoires in COVID-19. This table comes from immunoSEQ multiplex PCR, and its TCRdb copy is limited to in-frame clones, with some not included. The sample includes tens of thousands of clones, around nine tenths of them seen just once. The source material was peripheral blood. The receptors were gathered from a woman aged 60-75 years with COVID-19, enrolled during active disease.

This clone was detected a few times. V gene TRBV7-9 combines with J gene TRBJ2-5, with D perhaps TRBD1 (6 bases). Germline V gene data show CDR1 as SEHNR and CDR2 as FQNEAQ (reference sequence). The germline V and J ends were trimmed by 5 bases and 3 bases, with 16 bases remaining between them. The CDR3 runs to 15 residues. The CDR3 spells CASSRQVVLEETQYF. The CDR3 DNA follows: TGTGCCAGCAGCCGACAGGTCGTACTGGAAGAGACCCAGTACTTC.

This sequence joins TRBV18 and TRBJ1-6; D is possibly TRBD1 (6 bases). The germline gives CDR1 KGHSH, CDR2 LQKENI. Trimming shortened V by 3 bases and J by 8 bases, and 14 bases separated the two germline ends. The CDR3 totals 15 residues. CDR3 bases: TGTGCCAGCTCACCGGGGGGGGCTGTGGATTCACCCCTCCACTTT. This codes for CASSPGGAVDSPLHF.

The chain uses TRBV28 and TRBJ2-1, with a weak D call TRBD1 (6 bases). The CDR3 is made up of 15 amino acids. V was clipped by 1 base and J by 1 base, with 8 bases between them. In germline, CDR1 is MDHEN, CDR2 SYDVKM. The CDR3 region is CASSLSRGSYNEQFF. The DNA for the CDR3 is TGTGCCAGCAGTTTATCCAGGGGTTCCTACAATGAGCAGTTCTTC. Drawing the rest from reference TRBV28 and TRBJ2-1, the complete variable domain is DVKVTQSSRYLVKRTGEKVFLECVQDMDHENMFWYRQDPGLGLRLIYFSYDVKMKEKGDIPEGYSVSREKKERFSLILESASTNQTSMYLCASSLSRGSYNEQFFGPGTRLTVL.

The genes are TRBV29-1 and TRBJ1-4, with D possibly matching TRBD1 (6 bases). The germline gives CDR1 SQVTM, CDR2 ANQGSEA. Trimming took off 5 bases at V and 5 bases at J, with 12 bases between the two ends. The CDR3 has 13 residues. CDR3 loop: CSVKTGLNEKLFF. DNA for the CDR3: TGCAGCGTTAAGACAGGACTCAATGAAAAACTGTTTTTT. Looking up the rest from reference TRBV29-1 and TRBJ1-4 gives the full variable domain: SAVISQKPSRDICQRGTSLTIQCQVDSQVTMMFWYRQQPGQSLTLIATANQGSEATYESGFVIDKFPISRPNLTFSTLTVSNMSPEDSSIYLCSVKTGLNEKLFFGSGTQLSVL.

The CDR3 DNA reads as TGCGCCAGCAGCCAACAGGGAAGCACAGATACGCAGTATTTT. This encodes CASSQQGSTDTQYF. The V gene is TRBV4-3, the J gene TRBJ2-3; TRBD1 might be the D (5 bases). Per the germline V gene, CDR1 is LGHNA and CDR2 is YSLEER. Deletions cut 2 bases from V and 0 bases from J, with 6 bases between. The CDR3 contains 14 residues.

The CDR3 reads CAWSQAGPQHF. The DNA of the CDR3 is TGTGCCTGGAGTCAGGCAGGGCCCCAGCATTTT. V is TRBV30 and J is TRBJ1-5; D not resolved. This CDR3 region has 11 residues. Germline V lookup: CDR1 GTSNPN, CDR2 SVGIG (reference sequence). V lost 2 bases and J lost 9, with 8 bases in between. Full variable domain (rest looked up from reference TRBV30 and TRBJ1-5): SQTIHQWPATLVQPVGSPLSLECTVEGTSNPNLYWYRQAAGRGLQLLFYSVGIGQISSEVPQNLSASRPQDRQFILSSKKLLLSDSGFYLCAWSQAGPQHFGDGTRLSIL.